A selection of T cell receptor beta chains follows, all from one sample in a study of blood T cells in healthy people across ages. TCRdb recomputed calls from the 5' RACE reads with MiXCR, one row per CDR3 protein. The data show roughly 1.6 million distinct CDR3 sequences, with 34% seen just once and 11% held by the top ten. The sequencing input was blood. The receptor set was obtained from a woman aged 25 to 39 in good health. Each CDR3 is given with its conserved first and last residue. Fields, in order: clone size, J gene, V gene, D gene, CDR3 DNA, CDR3 protein. D genes are given only for firm matches. Clone size, where shown, is once, few, many, or a class for clones that have expanded.

. TRBJ2-1 TRBV20-1 . TGCAGTGCTAGAGGCTTCGTGGCGACACCCTACAATGAGCAGTTCTTC CSARGFVATPYNEQFF
. TRBJ2-7 TRBV4-1 TRBD2 TGCGCCAGCTGCCGAGGGGAAGGGGACTACGTGCAGTACTTC CASCRGEGDYVQYF
. TRBJ2-7 TRBV2 . TGTGCCAGCAGTGAAGCTCAGGGGGGATCCTACGAGCAGTACTTC CASSEAQGGSYEQYF
. TRBJ2-7 TRBV20-1 TRBD1 TGCAGTGCCCGACCGATTTTTGGACAGGGGTCCTACGAGCAGTACTTC CSARPIFGQGSYEQYF
many TRBJ2-1 TRBV20-1 TRBD2 TGCAGTGCCCCAGGGAGGCTAGCGGGAGTCAGTGAGCAGTTCTTC CSAPGRLAGVSEQFF
few TRBJ1-1 TRBV7-9 . TGTGCCAGCAGCCCCGGGGAGGTCGGGCGCACTGAAGCTTTCTTT CASSPGEVGRTEAFF
. TRBJ2-1 TRBV21-1 . TGTGCCTGCATCGGAACTAGGGGCTCCCACAATGAGCAGTTCTTC CACIGTRGSHNEQFF
. TRBJ1-1 TRBV6-5 . TGTGCCAGCAGTTACTCGAATGGTCGGAACACTGAAGCTTTCTTT CASSYSNGRNTEAFF
. TRBJ2-2 TRBV20-1 . TGCAGTGCTAGGGGGCGGCGGAGCTCCTACACCGGGGAGCTGTTTTTT CSARGRRSSYTGELFF
once TRBJ2-3 TRBV27 . TGTGCCAGCAGTCGAGACAGGCCAATTGTGGATACGCAGTATTTT CASSRDRPIVDTQYF
few TRBJ1-4 TRBV7-9 . TGTGCCAGCAGCCCCAACACAGGACTACCGAACGGGAATGAAAAACTGTTTTTT CASSPNTGLPNGNEKLFF
. TRBJ2-1 TRBV27 . TGTGCCAGCGCAACCGGCCTCTCCTACAATGAGCAGTTCTTC CASATGLSYNEQFF
few TRBJ2-7 TRBV6-1 TRBD1 TGTGCCAGCAGTGAATCAACCGGGACAGGGTACTACGAGCAGTACTTC CASSESTGTGYYEQYF
many TRBJ2-1 TRBV4-2 . TGTGCCAGCAGCCAAGAGTCAGCGGGTGACAATGAGCAGTTCTTC CASSQESAGDNEQFF
many TRBJ2-1 TRBV4-2 TRBD2 TGTGCCAGCAGTCAAAGCGGGGCGGGGAATGAGCAGTTCTTC CASSQSGAGNEQFF
many TRBJ2-1 TRBV24-1 . TGTGCCACCAGTGGCAGCAATGAGCAGTTCTTC CATSGSNEQFF
many TRBJ2-7 TRBV7-9 . TGTGCCAGCAGCGACAGACGGGGGGCAGGCGAGCAGTACTTC CASSDRRGAGEQYF
few TRBJ2-7 TRBV28 TRBD2 TGTGCTAGCAGTTTTGAGCGGGAGGGCGGGAACGAGCAGTACTTC CASSFEREGGNEQYF
. TRBJ2-7 TRBV5-4 . TGTGCCAGCAGCTTGGGCCAAGACGGATCCTACGAGCAGTACTTC CASSLGQDGSYEQYF
. TRBJ1-5 TRBV20-1 . TGCAGTGCTAGACTCAAGGGACGGGGAGGTCAGCCCCAGCATTTT CSARLKGRGGQPQHF
. TRBJ2-3 TRBV3-1 TRBD2 TGTGCCAGCAGCCAGCACGGGACTAGCGGCACAGATACGCAGTATTTT CASSQHGTSGTDTQYF
few TRBJ2-3 TRBV7-3 . TGTGCCAGCAGCTCTGGACTACCCCCAGATACGCAGTATTTT CASSSGLPPDTQYF
few TRBJ2-1 TRBV9 . TGTGCCAGCAGCCTTCCTCGGGGGACAACGGGTCGCAATGAGCAGTTCTTC CASSLPRGTTGRNEQFF
. TRBJ2-5 TRBV19 TRBD2 TGTGCCAGTAGTGCTGGACTAGCCTCCAGGACCCAGTACTTC CASSAGLASRTQYF
few TRBJ2-1 TRBV20-1 . TGCAGTGCTAGAGCGGGAGTGGAAAATGAGCAGTTCTTC CSARAGVENEQFF
. TRBJ2-5 TRBV6-1 . TGTGCCAGCAGGGTGGGGACAAACCAAGAGACCCAGTACTTC CASRVGTNQETQYF
. TRBJ2-5 TRBV5-1 . TGCGCCAGCAGCTTGGGGGGTGTCAACCAAGAGACCCAGTACTTC CASSLGGVNQETQYF
. TRBJ2-1 TRBV27 . TGTGCCAGCAGTTTAGTCGGAGAATCCCAGGACAATGAGCAGTTCTTC CASSLVGESQDNEQFF
. TRBJ1-5 TRBV12-3/TRBV12-4 . TGTGCCAGCAGCCTTGAGGAAATCCAGCCCCAGCATTTT CASSLEEIQPQHF
. TRBJ2-5 TRBV27 TRBD2 TGTGCCAGCAGTTTATATGGGATGTTAGCGGGCCAAGAGACCCAGTACTTC CASSLYGMLAGQETQYF
. TRBJ2-1 TRBV10-1 TRBD1 TGCGCCAGCAGTGAGTGGGACTCTGGACAGGGTGCGAATGAGCAGTTCTTC CASSEWDSGQGANEQFF
few TRBJ2-7 TRBV27 TRBD1 TGTGCCAGCAGTTCACCGGGACAGGAGTACTACGAGCAGTACTTC CASSSPGQEYYEQYF
many TRBJ2-5 TRBV20-1 . TGCAGTGCTAGGCATAAAAGATGGACAGACCAAGAGACCCAGTACTTC CSARHKRWTDQETQYF
few TRBJ2-5 TRBV20-1 TRBD1 TGCAGTGCTAGTCCCGGACAGGGAAAGGGGAAAAGGGAGACCCAGTACTTC CSASPGQGKGKRETQYF
. TRBJ2-1 TRBV2 TRBD1 TGTGCCAGCAGTGGGGGCAGGGGGCTTTGGAATGAGCAGTTCTTC CASSGGRGLWNEQFF
few TRBJ2-7 TRBV11-2 . TGTGCCAGCAGCTTATTTTCCTTTGACAGGTCAAGCGAGCAGTACTTC CASSLFSFDRSSEQYF
few TRBJ1-1 TRBV30 . TGTGCCTGGAGGGCAGTGAACGCTGAAGCTTTCTTT CAWRAVNAEAFF
. TRBJ2-7 TRBV7-9 . TGTGCCAGCAGCTTAGGATCGGTTCCCTCTTACGAGCAGTACTTC CASSLGSVPSYEQYF
. TRBJ2-7 TRBV4-1 . TGCGCCAGCAGCCAACATTTTACTAGATCCTACGCCGAGCAGTACTTC CASSQHFTRSYAEQYF
. TRBJ2-7 TRBV7-8 . TGTGCCAGCAGCACTAATGGCGGATCCTACGAGCAGTACTTC CASSTNGGSYEQYF
. TRBJ2-3 TRBV20-1 TRBD2 TGCAGTGCTCGGACTAGCGGGGGATACAGCACAGATACGCAGTATTTT CSARTSGGYSTDTQYF
. TRBJ2-3 TRBV28 TRBD2 TGTGCCAGCGATAGCGGGAGTGGGGATACGCAGTATTTT CASDSGSGDTQYF
few TRBJ2-5 TRBV5-1 TRBD2 TGCGCCAGCAGCTTTGCGGGAGGGTTAGAGACCCAGTACTTC CASSFAGGLETQYF
. TRBJ2-7 TRBV18 TRBD1 TGTGCCAGTCGCCGACAGGGCTACAATGAGCAGTACTTC CASRRQGYNEQYF
. TRBJ2-1 TRBV24-1 TRBD1 TGTACCACATCTCGGGGGGACAGGGGCTACAATGAGCAGTTCTTC CTTSRGDRGYNEQFF
few TRBJ2-7 TRBV5-5 TRBD1 TGTGCCAGCAGCTTGTGGGACAGTCCCTACGAGCAGTACTTC CASSLWDSPYEQYF
. TRBJ1-1 TRBV9 . TGTGCCAGCAGCGTAGGGGGCAGCAAGAACACTGAAGCTTTCTTT CASSVGGSKNTEAFF
many TRBJ2-5 TRBV5-1 . TGCGCCAGCAGCTTGGGGGCAGCTCAAGAGACCCAGTACTTC CASSLGAAQETQYF
. TRBJ2-3 TRBV20-1 . TGCAGTGCTACAATACTGGATGGTACAGATACGCAGTATTTT CSATILDGTDTQYF
many TRBJ2-3 TRBV10-3 TRBD2 TGTGCCATCAGTCCGACTAGCGGGGGGCCTCCGGGCATGGCGCAGTATTTT CAISPTSGGPPGMAQYF
. TRBJ2-3 TRBV5-1 TRBD2 TGCGCCAGCGGCCTCCGTACTTGGGCGGGAGGGCTAAATACGCAGTATTTT CASGLRTWAGGLNTQYF
. TRBJ2-5 TRBV4-1 TRBD2 TGCGCCAGCAGCCAAATAGGAGCGGGGGACCAAGAGACCCAGTACTTC CASSQIGAGDQETQYF
. TRBJ2-1 TRBV20-1 TRBD2 TGCAGTGCCCCCCCTAGCGGGAGCTACAATGAGCAGTTCTTC CSAPPSGSYNEQFF